Shown below are 3 T cell receptor beta chains from a single sample sequenced in a study of blood T cell repertoires in COVID-19. The protocol was immunoSEQ multiplex PCR, while the TCRdb copy is restricted to in-frame clones and leaves out a portion. This table holds a few hundred thousand clones, around 90% found once. Source material: peripheral blood. The receptors stem from a woman in her 40s who had recovered from COVID-19.

This clone was seen a handful of times. The chain joins TRBV15 to TRBJ2-3; 8 bases are shared with TRBD1. This CDR3 is 14 amino acids long. J was trimmed by 4 bases and V by 3 bases; bases with no gene match: 3. Per the germline V gene, CDR1 is LNHNV and CDR2 is YYDKDF (reference sequence). The chain's CDR3 is CATSRDRVSDTQYF. The CDR3 DNA follows: TGTGCCACCAGCAGGGACAGGGTGTCAGATACGCAGTATTTT.

This clone has just one count. CDR3: CASSKHRGEGEAFF. The CDR3 nucleotides read TGTGCCAGCAGTAAACACAGAGGGGAGGGGGAAGCTTTCTTT. J is TRBJ1-1 and V is TRBV6-4, with a weak D call TRBD1 (5 bases). CDR3 length: 14 residues. V was clipped by 5 bases and J by 8 bases, with 18 bases between them. Per germline, CDR1 MRHNA and CDR2 SNTAGT.

The chain employs TRBV3-1 (or the pseudogene TRBV3-2) and TRBJ2-7; a possible D gene is TRBD2 (6 bases). The CDR3 runs to 16 residues. Germline loops: CDR1 LGHDT, CDR2 YNNKEL (reference sequence). V lost 3 bases and J lost 3, with 18 bases in between. The CDR3 DNA reads TGTGCCAGCAGCCAGGGGCTGGGGACTGTTCACTACGAGCAGTACTTC. This encodes CASSQGLGTVHYEQYF.